In this sample, the clone carrying this T cell receptor (beta chain) turned up once. Its antigen is not identified. The sample has other DNA sequences that encode this CDR3 too. The repertoire was sequenced with immunoSEQ multiplex PCR; TCRdb's copy has only in-frame clones and lacks some. The top ten clones hold approximately 1.5% of a sample with about 960,000 clones, approximately 76% of them seen once. The data are from a study of shared clonotypes between healthy human individuals. Looking at the study overall: The donors, two women and three men, were aged 18 to 49. General observations from the study: Clonotypes that were shared across several donors made up roughly 5% of naive CD4 clonotypes.

Input material: memory CD4+ T cells sorted from blood. Subset given: CD45RA-negative fraction. This clonotype was sampled from a man between 18 and 35 years old in good health.

Written as DNA, the CDR3 is TGTGCCAGCTCGCCTGGCCCCTATCAAGAGACCCAGTACTTC. Residues: CASSPGPYQETQYF. This chain connects TRBV18 to TRBJ2-5; unclear D gene. CDR1 and CDR2 from the germline V gene are KGHSH and LQKENI. The germline V and J ends were trimmed by 6 bases and 2 bases, with 13 bases remaining between them. The CDR3 loop spans 14 amino acids.